The clone carrying this T cell receptor (beta chain) was seen only once. The antigen is not known. The record originates from a study of cytomegalovirus exposure and HLA in healthy donors. Trimming removed 6 bases at V and 0 bases at J, with 12 bases between. CDR3 length: 15 residues. Germline V gene lookup returns CDR1 SEHNR and CDR2 FQNEAQ (reference sequence). Study results and limitations: Earlier results showed most TCR beta V segments being productive about 90% or about 30% of the time. In a later analysis, CMV-associated beta chains were mostly HLA-associated, it appeared. Presence/absence analyses rested on an assumption that sequencing depth was roughly uniform across donors. Cytomegalovirus status was reportedly diagnosed by the classifier with high sensitivity and specificity.

PCR employed 60 Vbeta and 13 Jbeta primers. TCRdb keeps only in-frame clones here, not all; method: immunoSEQ multiplex PCR. Of hundreds of thousands of clones in the sample, roughly 70% are singletons; the top ten hold under 2.5%. The specimen sequenced was PBMCs. The chain joins TRBV7-9 to TRBJ2-1, with D unresolved. This TCR was sampled from a female donor in good health and CMV-seronegative. CDR3 sequence (DNA): TGTGCCAGCAGTGACACAGAGAGCTCCTACAATGAGCAGTTCTTC. As protein: CASSDTESSYNEQFF.